This T cell receptor (beta chain) comes out of a study of T cells in localized non-small cell lung cancer. Generated by immunoSEQ multiplex PCR, the TCRdb table keeps only in-frame clones and is missing some. Seen here are nearly 6,000 clones, around 25% observed once, and the top ten hold over 7.5%. The study, taken as a whole, reports: Adjacent lung was found to contain a median roughly 50 of the top 100 tumor clones. Exceeding tumor, uninvolved adjacent lung had the highest T cell clonality.

Judged by abundance, this clone is medium-sized (0.01 to 0.1%). Its antigen is not identified. From germline, CDR1 is MDHEN and CDR2 SYDVKM. The length of the CDR3 is 15 residues. Germline trimming cut 6 bases from V and 6 bases from J; bases unmatched to any gene: 12. The source of this sequence is a female donor older than 55 with stage I lung adenocarcinoma. The sample consisted of lung tumor tissue, taken before any cancer treatment. This rearrangement joins TRBV28 to TRBJ2-5, with 8 bases identical to TRBD2. This chain's CDR3 is CASRSLLGGGQTQYF. In DNA, the CDR3 is TGTGCCAGCAGGTCTCTGCTGGGCGGGGGGCAGACCCAGTACTTC. Using reference TRBV28 and TRBJ2-5 for the parts outside the CDR3, the full variable domain is DVKVTQSSRYLVKRTGEKVFLECVQDMDHENMFWYRQDPGLGLRLIYFSYDVKMKEKGDIPEGYSVSREKKERFSLILESASTNQTSMYLCASRSLLGGGQTQYFGPGTRLLVL.